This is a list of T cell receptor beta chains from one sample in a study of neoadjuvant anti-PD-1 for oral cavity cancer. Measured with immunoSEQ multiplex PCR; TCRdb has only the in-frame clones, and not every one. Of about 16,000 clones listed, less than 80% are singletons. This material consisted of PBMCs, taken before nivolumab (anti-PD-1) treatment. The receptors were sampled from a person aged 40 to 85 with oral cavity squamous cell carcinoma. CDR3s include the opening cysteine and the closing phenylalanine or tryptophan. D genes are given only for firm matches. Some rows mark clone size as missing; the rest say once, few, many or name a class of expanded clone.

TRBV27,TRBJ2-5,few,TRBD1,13,TGTGCCAGCAGGCCCACAGGGGGAGGGACCCAGTACTTC,CASRPTGGGTQYF
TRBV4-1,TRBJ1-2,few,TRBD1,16,TGCGCCAGCAGCCAGGCCCAAGACAGGGCCCACTATGGCTACACCTTC,CASSQAQDRAHYGYTF
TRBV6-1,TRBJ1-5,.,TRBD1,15,TGTGCCAGCAGTGAGGGACAGGTATTCAATCAGCCCCAGCATTTT,CASSEGQVFNQPQHF
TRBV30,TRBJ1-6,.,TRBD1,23,TGTGCCTGGAGGGCGACAGGGGCCAGCCAGCCCCCCTCCTCGAGCTCCTATAATTCACCCCTCCACTTT,CAWRATGASQPPSSSSYNSPLHF
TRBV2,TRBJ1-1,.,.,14,TGTGCCAGCAGTGAAGGGATAATGAACACTGAAGCTTTCTTT,CASSEGIMNTEAFF
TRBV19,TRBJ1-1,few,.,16,TGTGCCAGTAGTACGAGGCCGGGGGAATGGGGCACTGAAGCTTTCTTT,CASSTRPGEWGTEAFF
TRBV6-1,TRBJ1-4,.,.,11,TGTGCCAGCAGTGCCACAGCCTTACTGTTTTTT,CASSATALLFF
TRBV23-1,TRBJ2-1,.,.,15,TGCGCCAGCAGTCTGAGCGGAAGCTCCTACAATGAGCAGTTCTTC,CASSLSGSSYNEQFF
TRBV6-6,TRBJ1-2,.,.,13,TGTGCCGGCTCATCACAGGAAAACTATGGCTACACCTTC,CAGSSQENYGYTF
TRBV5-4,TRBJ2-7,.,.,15,TGTGCCAGCAGCTACATCGGGACCGCTACCGACGAGCAGTACTTC,CASSYIGTATDEQYF
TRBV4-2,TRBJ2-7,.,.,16,TGTGCCAGCAGCCCCCAAGGTGGACCCGGCTCCTACGAGCAGTACTTC,CASSPQGGPGSYEQYF
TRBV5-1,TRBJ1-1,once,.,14,TGCGCCAGCAGCCCCGGAGGCATGAACACTGAAGCTTTCTTT,CASSPGGMNTEAFF
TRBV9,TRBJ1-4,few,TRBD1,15,TGTGCCAGCAGCGTCTGGGGACAGGCTAATGAAAAACTGTTTTTT,CASSVWGQANEKLFF
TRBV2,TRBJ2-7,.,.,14,TGTGCCAGCAAAGCGGGACAGAGCTCCTACGAGCAGTACTTC,CASKAGQSSYEQYF
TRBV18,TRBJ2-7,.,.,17,TGTGCCAGCTCACCACCGGGCCAGGGGATGGGCTCCTACGAGCAGTACTTC,CASSPPGQGMGSYEQYF
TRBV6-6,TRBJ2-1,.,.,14,TGTGCCAGCAGTATAAGCGGAAGCTACAATGAGCAGTTCTTC,CASSISGSYNEQFF
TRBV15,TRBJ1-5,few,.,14,TGTGCCACCAGCAGAGGGGGCGCCAATCAGCCCCAGCATTTT,CATSRGGANQPQHF
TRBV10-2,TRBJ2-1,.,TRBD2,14,TGCGCCAGCAGCCCAGCGGGATTGTATAATGAGCAGTTCTTC,CASSPAGLYNEQFF
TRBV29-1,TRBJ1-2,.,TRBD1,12,TGCAGCGTACTGGACAGGCCCTATGGCTACACCTTC,CSVLDRPYGYTF
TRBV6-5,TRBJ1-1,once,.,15,TGTGCCAGCAGTTACAAGAGGTTAGGGGTCACTGAAGCTTTCTTT,CASSYKRLGVTEAFF
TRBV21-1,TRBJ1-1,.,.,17,TGTGCCAGCAGCAAAGCGCTCCGGGAGGGAAAGAACACTGAAGCTTTCTTT,CASSKALREGKNTEAFF
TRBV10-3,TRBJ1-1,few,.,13,TGTGCCATCAGTGAGTCGATGTACGTTGAAGCTTTCTTT,CAISESMYVEAFF
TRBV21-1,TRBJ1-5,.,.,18,TGTGCCAGCAGCCGCGAAACGGGGGACAGGGCGCGGAATCAGCCCCAGCATTTT,CASSRETGDRARNQPQHF
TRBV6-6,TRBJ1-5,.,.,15,TGTGCCAGCAGTTACGGTCGGGATAGCAATCAGCCCCAGCATTTT,CASSYGRDSNQPQHF
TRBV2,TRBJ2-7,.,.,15,TGTGCCAGCAGTTATACGTTTATTCTTTCCTACGAGCAGTACTTC,CASSYTFILSYEQYF
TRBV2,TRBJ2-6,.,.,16,TGTGCCAGCAGAAGGGGCGGAAGCGCTGGGGCCAACGTCCTGACTTTC,CASRRGGSAGANVLTF
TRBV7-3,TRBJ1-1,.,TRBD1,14,TGTGCCAGCAGCGACAGGGGAGGAAACACTGAAGCTTTCTTT,CASSDRGGNTEAFF
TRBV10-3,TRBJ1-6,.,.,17,TGTGCCATCAGTGGGGGCGGGGCTTTAGCGGATAATTCACCCCTCCACTTT,CAISGGGALADNSPLHF
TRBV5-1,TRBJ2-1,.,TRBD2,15,TGCGCCAGCTACTCCGGGACTAGGGCCTTCAATGAGCAGTTCTTC,CASYSGTRAFNEQFF
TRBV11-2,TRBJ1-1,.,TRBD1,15,TGTGCCAGCAGGCCGACGACAGGGCGGAACACTGAAGCTTTCTTT,CASRPTTGRNTEAFF
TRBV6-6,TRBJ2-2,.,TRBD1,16,TGTGCCAGCAGAACCCCGGACAGGGTTTATACCGGGGAGCTGTTTTTT,CASRTPDRVYTGELFF
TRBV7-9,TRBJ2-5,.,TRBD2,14,TGTGCCAGCAGCTGGGGAGGGGCCCAAGAGACCCAGTACTTC,CASSWGGAQETQYF
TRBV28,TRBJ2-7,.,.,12,TGTGCCAGCAAACGTGAGACCTACGAGCAGTACTTC,CASKRETYEQYF
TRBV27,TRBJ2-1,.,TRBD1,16,TGTGCCAGCAGTTTATCCGACCCTTACAGGGGCAATGAGCAGTTCTTC,CASSLSDPYRGNEQFF